This T cell receptor beta chain came from a study of OX40 agonist ivuxolimab in advanced cancers. Overall study: Hepatocellular carcinoma, melanoma, renal cell or head and neck cancer occurred in dose-escalation patients. Eligibility rules accepted prior anti-PD-1, anti-PD-L1 or anti-CTLA-4 therapy, and 35% to 40% had some.

The repertoire was sequenced with immunoSEQ multiplex PCR; TCRdb's copy has only in-frame clones and lacks some. In the table there are about 55,000 clones, roughly 90% of which are singletons. Germline CDR1 SGHVS, CDR2 FNYEAQ. V lost 4 bases and J lost 1, with 10 bases in between. The CDR3 runs to 14 residues. The sequences come from CD4+ or CD8+ T cells sorted from blood, collected in a trial of the OX40 agonist ivuxolimab. The TCR originated in an adult with an advanced solid tumor such as melanoma, head and neck, liver or kidney cancer. The V and J genes are TRBV7-6 and TRBJ1-1; D is unresolved. CDR3 region: CASSSTAQNTEAFF. CDR3 sequence (DNA): TGTGCCAGCAGCTCCACAGCTCAGAACACTGAAGCTTTCTTT.